This entry is about one T cell receptor (beta chain). No cognate antigen has been identified for it. Nothing much larger sits one base from this clone, and base qualities are not available. Other DNA sequences in the same sample also yield this CDR3. The CDR3 regions of human TCRbeta chains were analyzed by immunosequencing. Processing in the source paper ran as follows. Repertoire TCRs were checked for matches against a reference library of SARS-CoV-2-specific TCRs that had been generated using the MIRA antigen-specificity platform. Breadth meant the fraction of unique TCRs that were SARS-CoV-2-associated, whereas depth meant the fraction of total T cells that were SARS-CoV-2-associated. Using the MIRA data, every spike-specific TCR was mapped to the spike region that the TCR reacted to and assigned to either a CD4 or a CD8 class. Log10-transformed breadth and depth values were compared by one-way ANOVA with Sidak's multiple comparisons tests. TCRdb provides this immuneACCESS table in a form limited to in-frame rearrangements. Some clones are lacking; in checked studies, under half of them reflect an unresolved V gene, and why the rest are absent is not known. V, J and clone size derive from that table, while D and trimming were established from the DNA sequence. The sample has some 170,000 clones on record, 90% to 95% of them singletons. The ten largest account for over 0.7% of the sample.

This specimen's time point label, interpreted: baseline before first vaccination. Vaccinee samples came from UK trials COV001 and COV002, including a single-blind randomized controlled phase 2/3 trial of AZD1222 (ChAdOx1 nCoV-19) in healthy adults. For TCRbeta chain sequencing, PBMC samples from trial participants were taken at day 0 and at day 28 after the second dose. The data stem from a study of T cell responses to AZD1222 COVID-19 vaccine (dated by TCRdb to the early 2020s). General notes on the study: Because spike-specific TCR depth and breadth did not differ between the two schedules, AZD1222 recipients who got a second dose at roughly 4 weeks were pooled with those who got a second dose at roughly 12 weeks. A total of 233 trial participants underwent TCR sequencing, of whom about 200 had received two doses of AZD1222 and 26 had received two doses of the MenACWY control vaccine. Trial participants were enrolled by age into 18-55, 56-69 and 70-plus year subgroups, with approximately 150, 30 and 60 TCR-sequenced participants respectively. Study-wide conclusions, independent of this receptor: Conclusions about previously exposed vaccinees were limited because only six AZD1222 recipients were SARS-CoV-2 seropositive at baseline. Nearly half of unique spike-specific TCRs reportedly recognized epitopes outside regions mutated in the B.1.351 and B.1.1.7 variants. The whole spike protein was spanned by vaccine-associated CD4 TCRs, and dominant responses were seen in regions 160-218 and 743-854. No day 14 peak-response samples were available, so repertoires were characterized only after the peak T cell response. Most participants were white British and females outnumbered males, and the authors suggested that clonal diversity may have been underestimated. Spike-specific TCR breadth and depth rose significantly after two AZD1222 doses compared with day 0 and with MenACWY recipients. In the small 56-69-year group, the increase in depth fell short of significance, most likely because of low power.

Looking up the germline V gene yields CDR1 SGHRS and CDR2 YFSETQ. V is clipped by 1 base and J by 1 base, and the sequence between their germline boundaries is 6 bases long. The CDR3 covers 14 residues, taking in both the cysteine and the phenylalanine. Only the CDR3 DNA is retained, 42 bases long and in frame from the first base. The source was peripheral blood, collected on day 0 of AZD1222 vaccination. This sequence uses TRBV5-1 and TRBJ1-3, with no confidently assigned D gene. This sequence originates from an adult in good health. The CDR3 region has the sequence CASSLTSSGNTIYF. The DNA sequence reads TGCGCCAGCAGCTTGACCAGTTCTGGAAACACCATATATTTT.